This T cell receptor beta chain derives from a study of T cells after yellow fever vaccination. Germline-derived CDR1 and CDR2 are SGHTA and FQGNSA. The CDR3 is 18 amino acids. V was pared by 1 base and J by 8 bases, with 26 bases between. Production of TCR cDNA was by 5'RACE template switching, which also added a universal primer site and UMIs. TCRdb re-called the 5' RACE reads through MiXCR, storing one row per CDR3 protein. The sample has 340,000 or so distinct CDR3 sequences, approximately 12% seen once; the top ten hold approximately 3.3%. This clonotype was recorded at least ten times. The target antigen is unknown. Findings and caveats of the study: FACS-sorted repertoires could harbor abundant contaminating bulk-population clonotypes. The secondary response was weaker, and its peak arrived faster, on day 5 versus 15.

Sample: CD4+ T cells sorted from PBMCs, taken 15 days after the yellow fever booster vaccination. This rearrangement joins TRBV7-2 to TRBJ1-2; a possible D gene is TRBD1 (5 bases). The sequence was obtained from a man between 18 and 29 years old who received the YFV17D yellow fever vaccine. The CDR3 is CASSLVTSSRRTGGGYTF. The CDR3 DNA is TGTGCCAGCAGCTTAGTTACTTCGTCGCGGCGAACCGGGGGGGGCTACACCTTC. Full variable domain (outside the CDR3, taken from reference TRBV7-2 and TRBJ1-2): GAGVSQSPSNKVTEKGKDVELRCDPISGHTALYWYRQSLGQGLEFLIYFQGNSAPDKSGLPSDRFSAERTGGSVSTLTIQRTQQEDSAVYLCASSLVTSSRRTGGGYTFGSGTRLTVV.